The 26 T cell receptor beta chains listed next were all sequenced from one sample in a study of OX40 agonist ivuxolimab in advanced cancers. The method was the immunoSEQ multiplex PCR assay. TCRdb holds this immuneACCESS table with in-frame rearrangements only. Some clones are missing; in checked studies, unresolved V genes explain under half, and the rest has no known cause. Across this sample there are about 73,000 clones, with 85% to 90% seen only once. Of the sample, under 0.65% is held by the ten largest clones. The specimen comprised CD4+ or CD8+ T cells sorted from blood, sampled in a trial of the OX40 agonist ivuxolimab. These receptor sequences come from an adult with an advanced solid tumor such as melanoma, head and neck, liver or kidney cancer.

The J gene is TRBJ2-7, the V gene TRBV5-1, with 14 bases aligning to TRBD2. The germline V gene has CDR1 SGHRS and CDR2 YFSETQ. The CDR3 is made up of 15 amino acids. V dropped 3 bases and J dropped 7; count of bases not matched to a gene: 6. CDR3 coding DNA: TGCGCCAGCAGCTCAGGACTAGCGGGAGGACCAGAGCAGTACTTC. Protein: CASSSGLAGGPEQYF.

V gene TRBV28 combines with J gene TRBJ2-3; the D is unclear. Trimming cost V 4 bases and J 5 bases, with 16 bases left between them. The CDR3 length is 15 residues. Germline V lookup: CDR1 MDHEN, CDR2 SYDVKM. Here the CDR3 DNA reads TGTGCCAGCAGTTCGGGTGGGCTCGCGGAAGATACGCAGTATTTT. Protein sequence: CASSSGGLAEDTQYF.

The chain links TRBV4-1 to TRBJ2-1, with 8 bases aligning to TRBD2. Trimming removed 4 bases from V and 3 bases from J; junction bases left unmatched: 8. The CDR3 is made up of 16 amino acids. Germline V gene sequence: CDR1 MGHRA, CDR2 YSYEKL. The CDR3 region is CASSLGSGGGYNEQFF. The CDR3 region has the DNA TGCGCCAGCAGCCTTGGTTCGGGGGGGGGCTACAATGAGCAGTTCTTC.

V gene TRBV4-1 combines with J gene TRBJ1-2; perhaps TRBD1 as D (6 bases). Per the germline V gene, CDR1 is MGHRA and CDR2 is YSYEKL. The CDR3 is 16 residues long. V dropped 1 base and J dropped 1 base, with 13 bases sitting between them. The CDR3 region is CASSQVRQGFNYGYTF. CDR3 in DNA: TGCGCCAGCAGCCAAGTACGTCAGGGGTTTAACTATGGCTACACCTTC.

The chain combines TRBV6-6 with TRBJ1-5, with unresolved D. The germline V gene encodes CDR1 MNHNY and CDR2 SVGAGI (reference sequence). Trimming pared 0 bases from V and 5 bases from J, leaving 5 bases between. The length of the CDR3 is 13 residues. This CDR3 is CASSYSFDQPQHF. In DNA, the CDR3 is TGTGCCAGCAGTTACTCTTTTGATCAGCCCCAGCATTTT.

The rearrangement links TRBV5-4 to TRBJ2-3; 7 positions match TRBD2. J lost 0 bases, V lost 4 bases, and 8 bases had no gene match. The CDR3 totals 16 residues. The germline gives CDR1 SGHNT, CDR2 YYREEE (reference sequence). CDR3 bases: TGTGCCAGCAGCATCCCACCGGGACTAAGCACAGATACGCAGTATTTT. This sequence encodes CASSIPPGLSTDTQYF.

This chain connects TRBV28 to TRBJ2-7; D might be TRBD1 (5 bases). Between the trimmed V and J ends, which lost 2 bases and 6 bases, there was a span of 17 bases. Per germline, CDR1 MDHEN and CDR2 SYDVKM. CDR3 size: 15 residues. CDR3 sequence (DNA): TGTGCCAGCAGTTTAAATAACAGGATGGGCGGCGAGCAGTACTTC. Translating it yields CASSLNNRMGGEQYF.

The chain uses TRBV6-5 and TRBJ2-1, with 13 positions matching TRBD2. Germline trimming cut 6 bases from V and 3 bases from J; bases unmatched to any gene: 2. This CDR3 is 15 amino acids long. Germline-derived CDR1 and CDR2 are MNHEY and SVGAGI. The CDR3 loop reads CASSRTSGSYNEQFF. The CDR3 bases are TGTGCCAGCAGCCGGACTAGCGGGAGCTACAATGAGCAGTTCTTC.

The J gene is TRBJ2-2, the V gene TRBV5-1, with TRBD2 as a possible D gene (6 bases). The CDR3 covers 16 residues. V gave up 1 base and J gave up 0 bases, with 10 bases separating them. Germline CDR1 reads SGHRS; CDR2 reads YFSETQ. The CDR3 spells CASSLFAGTNTGELFF. In nucleotides, the CDR3 is TGCGCCAGCAGCTTGTTCGCGGGAACGAACACCGGGGAGCTGTTTTTT.

The chain uses TRBV14 and TRBJ2-2, with TRBD2 matching over 14 bases. Per the germline V gene, CDR1 is SGHDN and CDR2 is FVKESK. V was clipped by 4 bases and J by 6 bases; unmatched bases: 4. This CDR3 comprises 16 residues. The CDR3 nucleotides read TGTGCCAGCAGCCTGGGACTAGCGGGAGTATCCGGGGAGCTGTTTTTT. Protein sequence: CASSLGLAGVSGELFF.

The CDR3 nucleotides are TGTGCCACCAGCACAGGAAGGGGGGACAAAAACATTCAGTACTTC. Amino acids: CATSTGRGDKNIQYF. The chain employs TRBV6-5 and TRBJ2-4, with D perhaps assigned TRBD1 or TRBD2 (6 bases each). CDR3 length: 15 amino acids. The germline V and J ends were trimmed by 10 bases and 3 bases, with 19 bases remaining between them. Per the germline V gene, CDR1 is MNHEY and CDR2 is SVGAGI.

The rearrangement uses TRBV30 and TRBJ1-1; D remains ambiguous. V shed 2 bases and J shed 4 bases, with 5 bases lying between them. This CDR3 spans 11 amino acids. In germline, CDR1 is GTSNPN, CDR2 SVGIG (reference sequence). The CDR3 sequence is CAWSWGTEAFF. In nucleotides, the CDR3 is TGTGCCTGGAGTTGGGGCACTGAAGCTTTCTTT. Combining the CDR3 with reference TRBV30 and TRBJ1-1 gives the whole variable domain SQTIHQWPATLVQPVGSPLSLECTVEGTSNPNLYWYRQAAGRGLQLLFYSVGIGQISSEVPQNLSASRPQDRQFILSSKKLLLSDSGFYLCAWSWGTEAFFGQGTRLTVV.

J is TRBJ1-1 and V is TRBV25-1; 8 positions match TRBD1. From germline, CDR1 is MGHDK and CDR2 SYGVNS. Losses at the gene ends were 0 bases for V and 2 bases for J; bases not matched to a gene: 8. This CDR3 has 17 residues. In DNA, the CDR3 is TGTGCCAGCAGTGAATACGTGACAGGGGTTGGCAACACTGAAGCTTTCTTT. It translates to CASSEYVTGVGNTEAFF.

The CDR3 spells CASSYSSVYYEQYF. In DNA form, the CDR3 reads TGTGCCAGCAGTTACTCGTCAGTCTACTACGAGCAGTACTTC. The J gene is TRBJ2-7, the V gene TRBV6-5; no reliable D call. The length of the CDR3 is 14 residues. Per the germline V gene, CDR1 is MNHEY and CDR2 is SVGAGI. The V end lost 0 bases, the J end lost 3 bases, and 9 bases lay between the germline ends.

The V gene is TRBV5-1, the J gene TRBJ2-1; 9 positions match TRBD2. Germline CDR1 is SGHRS and CDR2 is YFSETQ. This CDR3 comprises 14 residues. With 2 bases clipped from V and 7 bases from J, the junction kept 4 bases outside the gene matches. The CDR3, as DNA: TGCGCCAGCAGCTTAGCGGGAGGAAGGAATGAGCAGTTCTTC. It is translated as CASSLAGGRNEQFF.

The chain uses TRBV6-1 and TRBJ2-3; D unresolved. The germline gives CDR1 MNHNS, CDR2 SASEGT. Trimming left V 8 bases short and J 1 base short, with 13 bases between. CDR3 length: 14 residues. CDR3 bases: TGTGCCAGCTCGTCTCGCGGAGGCACAGATACGCAGTATTTT. Protein sequence: CASSSRGGTDTQYF.

The J gene is TRBJ2-2, the V gene TRBV6-1; 8 nucleotides agree with TRBD1. J lost 8 bases, V lost 3 bases, and 2 bases had no gene match. Germline lookup yields CDR1 MNHNS and CDR2 SASEGT. This CDR3 spans 13 amino acids. The CDR3 DNA is TGTGCCAGCAGTGAGCAGGGGGCAGGGGAGCTGTTTTTT. It yields the protein CASSEQGAGELFF.

The rearrangement joins TRBV7-9 to TRBJ2-2; 9 nucleotides line up with TRBD2. Germline CDR1 reads SEHNR; CDR2 reads FQNEAQ (reference sequence). The trim removed 5 bases at V and 4 bases at J, leaving 5 bases unmatched. This CDR3 region has 15 residues. The CDR3 nucleotides are TGTGCCAGCAGCCGAGCGGGAGGCCCCACCGGGGAGCTGTTTTTT. Its protein is CASSRAGGPTGELFF. The full variable domain, in which reference TRBV7-9 and TRBJ2-2 provide the parts outside the CDR3, is DTGVSQNPRHKITKRGQNVTFRCDPISEHNRLYWYRQTLGQGPEFLTYFQNEAQLEKSRLLSDRFSAERPKGSFSTLEIQRTEQGDSAMYLCASSRAGGPTGELFFGEGSRLTVL.

The V and J genes are TRBV6-6 and TRBJ1-1; D not resolved. The CDR3 sequence is 12 residues long. V shed 5 bases and J shed 8 bases, with 12 bases lying between them. Per germline, CDR1 MNHNY and CDR2 SVGAGI (reference sequence). CDR3 sequence reads: CASSLGSWEAFF. CDR3 in DNA: TGTGCCAGCAGTCTGGGATCTTGGGAAGCTTTCTTT.

The J gene is TRBJ1-2, the V gene TRBV7-6, with D tentatively TRBD1 (5 bases). CDR3 size: 15 residues. Germline-derived CDR1 and CDR2 are SGHVS and FNYEAQ. Trimming took 1 base from V and 1 from J, leaving 10 bases between them. The CDR3, as DNA: TGTGCCAGCAGCTTAGATCCAGGGAGTAACTATGGCTACACCTTC. Translating it yields CASSLDPGSNYGYTF.

In nucleotides, the CDR3 is TGTGCCAGCAGCCCTCTATTGAACACTGAAGCTTTCTTT. Translation gives CASSPLLNTEAFF. J is TRBJ1-1 and V is TRBV9, with D unclear. CDR1 and CDR2 from the germline V gene are SGDLS and YYNGEE. V dropped 4 bases and J dropped 0 bases, with 7 bases sitting between them. This CDR3 has 13 residues.

For this clone: Sequence at one end of the junction differs from germline and may be a read error. The chain is built from TRBV4-1 and TRBJ2-7, with D perhaps matching TRBD1 (6 bases). The CDR3 sequence is 17 residues long. Germline V gene sequence: CDR1 MGHRA, CDR2 YSYEKL. CDR3: CASRQDLMGAQVYEQYF. For the CDR3, the DNA is TGCGCCAGCCGCCAGGATCTAATGGGGGCTCAAGTCTACGAGCAGTACTTC.

This clone has a handful of counts. CDR3 DNA: TGTGCCATCAGTCCGGGACAGGGGATTCAGCCCCAGCATTTT. Translation gives CAISPGQGIQPQHF. The chain has TRBV10-3 and TRBJ1-5; the match to TRBD1 covers 10 bases. The V gene end was trimmed by 5 bases and the J gene end by 6 bases; junction bases not matched to a gene: 4. From germline, CDR1 is ENHRY and CDR2 SYGVKD. There are 14 residues in the CDR3.

The chain joins TRBV19 to TRBJ2-1; D is unclear. Germline V gene sequence: CDR1 LNHDA, CDR2 SQIVND (reference sequence). This CDR3 has 14 amino acids. Trimming pared 7 bases from V and 0 bases from J, leaving 10 bases between. The CDR3 protein is CASTRSHSYNEQFF. The CDR3, as DNA: TGTGCCAGTACCCGGAGTCACTCCTACAATGAGCAGTTCTTC.

The chain is built from TRBV6-6 and TRBJ2-7; 9 bases are shared with TRBD1. J was trimmed by 2 bases and V by 2 bases; bases with no gene match: 7. The germline CDR1 and CDR2 sequences are MNHNY and SVGAGI (reference sequence). This CDR3 contains 16 residues. CDR3 loop: CASSYPGQGRAYEQYF. CDR3 coding DNA: TGTGCCAGCAGTTACCCAGGACAGGGGAGAGCCTACGAGCAGTACTTC.

The gene calls are TRBV6-1 and TRBJ2-7; a possible D gene is TRBD2 (6 bases). Deletions cut 4 bases from V and 2 bases from J, with 12 bases between. Germline V gene sequence: CDR1 MNHNS, CDR2 SASEGT. There are 14 residues in the CDR3. CDR3 bases: TGTGCCAGCAGTGTCTTGACTAGAACCTACGAGCAGTACTTC. The encoded protein is CASSVLTRTYEQYF.